Listed here are 2 T cell receptor beta chains from one sample, sequenced in a study of T-cell reconstitution after alpha-beta-depleted transplantation in children. This sample's TCRbeta library carried unique molecular identifier barcodes. TCRdb recomputed calls from the PCR reads with MiXCR, one row per CDR3 protein. Among about 420,000 distinct CDR3 sequences listed, roughly 17% were seen once. The material was PBMCs, mostly from graft donor cells, obtained 360 days after TCRalphabeta/CD19-depleted stem cell transplant. Every receptor here comes from a boy under two years old who had a stem cell transplant for Wiskott-Aldrich syndrome, so the T cells may come from the graft donor.

This rearrangement joins TRBV7-2 to TRBJ2-4; 10 nucleotides line up with TRBD2. In germline, CDR1 is SGHTA, CDR2 FQGNSA. CDR3 length: 13 amino acids. Trimming at V came to 5 bases and at J to 16 bases, leaving 11 bases not matched to a gene. CDR3 nucleotide sequence: TGTGCCAGCAGCCAAGTTGTAGCGGGAGGTCTATACTTC. Protein product: CASSQVVAGGLYF.

This clonotype turned up a few times. The chain has TRBV7-2 and TRBJ1-2; D is perhaps TRBD1 (6 bases). V shed 5 bases and J shed 0 bases, with 10 bases lying between them. Per germline, CDR1 SGHTA and CDR2 FQGNSA. CDR3 size: 14 residues. CDR3 nucleotides: TGTGCCAGCAGCCCGGGGGCAGCTAACTATGGCTACACCTTC. Amino acid sequence: CASSPGAANYGYTF.